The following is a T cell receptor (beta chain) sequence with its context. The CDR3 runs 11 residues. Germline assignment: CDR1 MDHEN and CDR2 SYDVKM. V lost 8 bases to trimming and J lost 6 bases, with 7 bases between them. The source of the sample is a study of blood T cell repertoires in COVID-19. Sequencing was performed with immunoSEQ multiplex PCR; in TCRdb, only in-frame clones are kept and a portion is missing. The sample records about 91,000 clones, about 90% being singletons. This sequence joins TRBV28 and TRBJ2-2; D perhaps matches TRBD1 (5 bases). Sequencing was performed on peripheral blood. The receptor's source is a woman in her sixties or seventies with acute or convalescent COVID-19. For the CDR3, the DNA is TGTGCCAGCGGCAGGGCCGGGGAGCTGTTTTTT. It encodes CASGRAGELFF.